Shown below are 22 T cell receptor beta chains from a single sample sequenced in a study of identical twins. TCRdb passed the 5' RACE reads through MiXCR, listing each CDR3 protein once. The table lists around 280,000 distinct CDR3 sequences, roughly 8.6% of them singletons, with roughly 2% in the top ten. This sample was also put to use in a study of yellow fever vaccine responses in identical twins.

Sample: memory (CD45RO+) T cells sorted from blood. The receptors come from a woman aged 18 to 35 in good health.

This clonotype was counted only a few times. The V call is TRBV7-6, the J call TRBJ1-1; possible D gene TRBD1, 6 bases. From germline, CDR1 is SGHVS and CDR2 FNYEAQ. V lost 5 bases to trimming and J lost 3 bases, with 10 bases between them. The CDR3 length is 13 residues. CDR3 coding DNA: TGTGCCAGCAGCCCCCGGACAGACACTGAAGCTTTCTTT. It codes for CASSPRTDTEAFF.

Ten or more counts support this clonotype. The chain employs TRBV18 and TRBJ1-1, with D perhaps TRBD1 (5 bases). The ends were cut back, 3 bases at V and 0 bases at J, with 11 bases in the middle. Germline CDR1 is KGHSH and CDR2 is LQKENI. This CDR3 has 15 amino acids. The DNA for the CDR3 is TGTGCCAGCTCACCCCGGCAGGGTATGAACACTGAAGCTTTCTTT. Its translation is CASSPRQGMNTEAFF.

This clonotype was observed a handful of times. The V and J genes are TRBV6-2 or TRBV6-3 and TRBJ2-5; TRBD1 aligns across 9 bases. The trim removed 7 bases at V and 5 bases at J, leaving 11 bases unmatched. From germline, CDR1 is MNHEY and CDR2 SVGEGT. The CDR3 runs 15 residues. CDR3 nucleotides: TGTGCCAGCACCATACTTACAGGGGGCCGGGAGACCCAGTACTTC. Its translation is CASTILTGGRETQYF.

This clonotype has ten or more counts. The chain carries TRBV7-2 and TRBJ1-1; D unclear. The germline gives CDR1 SGHTA, CDR2 FQGNSA. V was trimmed by 2 bases and J by 4 bases, leaving 11 bases between them. CDR3 length: 14 residues. CDR3 sequence: CASSLSFGGTEAFF. CDR3 coding DNA: TGTGCCAGCAGCTTATCTTTCGGAGGCACTGAAGCTTTCTTT. The full variable domain, completed using reference TRBV7-2 and TRBJ1-1, is GAGVSQSPSNKVTEKGKDVELRCDPISGHTALYWYRQSLGQGLEFLIYFQGNSAPDKSGLPSDRFSAERTGGSVSTLTIQRTQQEDSAVYLCASSLSFGGTEAFFGQGTRLTVV.

This clonotype was observed at least ten times. The rearrangement joins TRBV2 to TRBJ1-2; D gene ambiguous. Germline loops: CDR1 SNHLY, CDR2 FYNNEI. This CDR3 is 12 amino acids long. Trimming took off 6 bases at V and 4 bases at J, with 9 bases between the two ends. In nucleotides, the CDR3 is TGTGCCAGCAGGACTTGGGCCTATGGCTACACCTTC. This codes for CASRTWAYGYTF. The complete variable domain, with remaining parts taken from reference TRBV2 and TRBJ1-2, reads EPEVTQTPSHQVTQMGQEVILRCVPISNHLYFYWYRQILGQKVEFLVSFYNNEISEKSEIFDDQFSVERPDGSNFTLKIRSTKLEDSAMYFCASRTWAYGYTFGSGTRLTVV.

V gene TRBV5-1 combines with J gene TRBJ1-5; D may be TRBD1 (6 bases). The CDR3 is 14 amino acids. Germline values: CDR1 SGHRS, CDR2 YFSETQ. Trimming cost V 0 bases and J 7 bases, with 11 bases left between them. CDR3 residues: CASSLGGPGQPQHF. The CDR3 region has the DNA TGCGCCAGCAGCTTGGGGGGGCCGGGGCAGCCCCAGCATTTT.

This clonotype was counted between two and nine times. V and J are TRBV19 and TRBJ2-7; 8 nucleotides agree with TRBD2. CDR1 and CDR2 from the germline V gene are LNHDA and SQIVND (reference sequence). With V trimmed by 0 bases and J by 2 bases, 6 bases remained unmatched. The CDR3 contains 16 residues. CDR3 nucleotide sequence: TGTGCCAGTAGTATAGAGCGGCTAGCGGGCCCCTACGAGCAGTACTTC. Translation: CASSIERLAGPYEQYF. Looking up the rest from reference TRBV19 and TRBJ2-7 gives the full variable domain: DGGITQSPKYLFRKEGQNVTLSCEQNLNHDAMYWYRQDPGQGLRLIYYSQIVNDFQKGDIAEGYSVSREKKESFPLTVTSAQKNPTAFYLCASSIERLAGPYEQYFGPGTRLTVT.

This clonotype was detected a few times. CDR3 sequence (DNA): TGCAGTGCTAGACCCTTAGGGGGAGAACTTAGAGGCTACAATGAGCAGTTCTTC. Its translation: CSARPLGGELRGYNEQFF. The rearrangement uses TRBV20-1 and TRBJ2-1, with D maybe TRBD1 (6 bases). This CDR3 contains 18 residues. Germline CDR1 and CDR2: DFQATT and SNEGSKA (reference sequence). Between the trimmed V and J ends, which lost 2 bases and 3 bases, there was a span of 23 bases.

This clonotype appeared many times. The V gene is TRBV12-3 or TRBV12-4, the J gene TRBJ1-5; no reliable D call. The CDR3 loop spans 14 amino acids. Trimming left V 3 bases short and J 0 bases short, with 6 bases between. CDR3 sequence reads: CASSFASSNQPQHF. CDR3 DNA sequence: TGTGCCAGCAGTTTCGCCAGTAGCAATCAGCCCCAGCATTTT.

V gene TRBV27 combines with J gene TRBJ2-1; 12 positions agree with TRBD2. Per germline, CDR1 MNHEY and CDR2 SMNVEV (reference sequence). There are 17 residues in the CDR3. V lost 8 bases to trimming and J lost 0 bases; unmatched junction nucleotides: 8. CDR3 in amino acids: CASLGLAGGSSYNEQFF. CDR3 nucleotides: TGTGCCAGCTTGGGGCTAGCGGGAGGGAGCTCCTACAATGAGCAGTTCTTC.

Many counts were recorded for this clonotype. The V gene is TRBV7-3, the J gene TRBJ1-1; D uncertain. The germline V gene encodes CDR1 SGHTA and CDR2 FQGTGA. V was pared by 0 bases and J by 5 bases, with 7 bases between. CDR3 size: 13 residues. This CDR3 reads CASSLTPGTEAFF. DNA of the CDR3: TGTGCCAGCAGCTTAACCCCGGGGACTGAAGCTTTCTTT.

The V gene is TRBV5-6, the J gene TRBJ2-1; 8 nucleotides line up with TRBD1. The ends lost 2 bases at V and 9 bases at J; junction bases unmatched: 16. Germline lookup yields CDR1 SGHDT and CDR2 YYEEEE. There are 17 residues in the CDR3. CDR3 residues: CASSFGRGRFYVTEQFF. CDR3 coding DNA: TGTGCCAGCAGCTTCGGCAGGGGGCGCTTTTATGTTACTGAGCAGTTCTTC.

CDR3 in DNA: TGTGCCAGTAGTTTCAGCTTTGGGACAGGGTTTGAGAAGCAGTACTTC. Protein sequence: CASSFSFGTGFEKQYF. The genes are TRBV19 and TRBJ2-7, with 9 bases lining up with TRBD1. The germline V gene has CDR1 LNHDA and CDR2 SQIVND (reference sequence). V lost 5 bases and J lost 8; bases outside the gene matches: 16. The CDR3 loop spans 16 amino acids.

This clonotype came up a few times. The chain uses TRBV2 and TRBJ1-1; tentative D call: TRBD1 (6 bases). Trimming took 4 bases from V and 4 from J, leaving 19 bases between them. Per the germline V gene, CDR1 is SNHLY and CDR2 is FYNNEI. The CDR3 has 16 amino acids. The CDR3 protein is CASSVDRQQGGTEAFF. The CDR3 DNA reads as TGTGCCAGCAGTGTAGACAGGCAACAAGGTGGCACTGAAGCTTTCTTT.

This clonotype came up many times. This chain links TRBV20-1 with TRBJ2-7, with a tentative D call TRBD1 (5 bases). The CDR3 is made up of 13 amino acids. Germline assignment: CDR1 DFQATT and CDR2 SNEGSKA (reference sequence). V was pared by 7 bases and J by 1 base, with 14 bases between. The DNA of the CDR3 is TGCAGTGTTGATGGGCAGGGATCCTACGAGCAGTACTTC. Protein sequence: CSVDGQGSYEQYF.

The table lists this clonotype with many counts. V usage is TRBV12-3 or TRBV12-4 and J usage is TRBJ2-7; TRBD2 matches 7 bases. The CDR3 has 16 residues. V dropped 6 bases and J dropped 5; count of bases not matched to a gene: 16. The CDR3 nucleotides read TGTGCCAGCAGGCCTCAGATAAGCAGCGGGACTGACGAGCAGTACTTC. Translated: CASRPQISSGTDEQYF.

The chain employs TRBV18 and TRBJ2-3; D may be TRBD1 (5 bases). Between the trimmed V and J ends, which lost 3 bases and 0 bases, there was a span of 13 bases. This CDR3 has 16 amino acids. Germline CDR1 and CDR2: KGHSH and LQKENI. Here the CDR3 reads CASSPRQRSSTDTQYF. The DNA for the CDR3 is TGTGCCAGCTCACCCCGACAGAGATCTAGCACAGATACGCAGTATTTT.

This chain uses TRBV20-1 with TRBJ2-5; 8 positions match TRBD2. The CDR3 totals 13 residues. After removal of 4 bases from V and 5 bases from J, the junction contained 6 bases not matched to a gene. CDR1 and CDR2 from the germline V gene are DFQATT and SNEGSKA (reference sequence). Here the CDR3 reads CSATRTSRETQYF. The CDR3, as DNA: TGCAGTGCTACCCGGACTAGCCGGGAGACCCAGTACTTC.

This chain connects TRBV10-2 to TRBJ2-1, with D possibly matching TRBD2 (5 bases). Trimming removed 0 bases at V and 0 bases at J, with 9 bases between. This CDR3 comprises 16 residues. Germline-derived CDR1 and CDR2 are WSHSY and SAAADI. CDR3 sequence reads: CASSESTGSSYNEQFF. The CDR3 nucleotides read TGCGCCAGCAGTGAGTCAACGGGAAGCTCCTACAATGAGCAGTTCTTC.

This chain connects TRBV5-1 to TRBJ1-4, with unresolved D. The germline CDR1 and CDR2 sequences are SGHRS and YFSETQ. With 0 bases removed from V and 7 bases from J, the gap between germline ends came to 10 bases. The CDR3 contains 14 residues. CDR3 in DNA: TGCGCCAGCAGCTTGGGGCAGGAGCCTGAAAAACTGTTTTTT. This gives the protein CASSLGQEPEKLFF.

This clonotype was observed a few times. The J gene is TRBJ2-5, the V gene TRBV28; weak D call: TRBD1 (7 bases). CDR1 is MDHEN, CDR2 SYDVKM, per germline. The CDR3 consists of 14 residues. Trimming pared 5 bases from V and 5 bases from J, leaving 15 bases between. This CDR3 is CASSTRDSGETQYF. The CDR3 DNA reads as TGTGCCAGCAGTACCAGGGACAGCGGGGAGACCCAGTACTTC. Full variable domain (missing parts from reference TRBV28 and TRBJ2-5): DVKVTQSSRYLVKRTGEKVFLECVQDMDHENMFWYRQDPGLGLRLIYFSYDVKMKEKGDIPEGYSVSREKKERFSLILESASTNQTSMYLCASSTRDSGETQYFGPGTRLLVL.

The chain has TRBV19 and TRBJ2-5, with TRBD2 matching over 7 bases. CDR3 length: 13 amino acids. J lost 1 base, V lost 4 bases, and 0 bases had no gene match. Germline-derived CDR1 and CDR2 are LNHDA and SQIVND (reference sequence). CDR3 bases: TGTGCCAGTAGTACTAGCGGCCAAGAGACCCAGTACTTC. Protein product: CASSTSGQETQYF.